These 12 T cell receptor beta chains came from one sample sequenced in a study of CD8 T cells in Susac syndrome. Random hexamers served to reverse transcribe roughly 0.5 to 1 ug RNA. A single record per CDR3 protein comes from TCRdb applying MiXCR to the immunoSEQ multiplex PCR reads. The sample contains 150,000 or so distinct CDR3 sequences, 94% of which appear only once. Sample: CD4+ T cells from PBMCs. All receptors derive from a human donor with multiple sclerosis.

The chain joins TRBV5-1 to TRBJ2-5; 7 positions agree with TRBD2. CDR3 size: 14 residues. Trimming at V came to 4 bases and at J to 1 base, leaving 4 bases not matched to a gene. Germline assignment: CDR1 SGHRS and CDR2 YFSETQ. Here the CDR3 reads CASSRPGGQETQYF. The CDR3 nucleotides read TGCGCCAGCAGCCGCCCGGGAGGCCAAGAGACCCAGTACTTC.

This clonotype was seen a single time. The chain has TRBV28 and TRBJ1-1; D possibly corresponds to TRBD1 (5 bases). The V gene's germline CDR1 is MDHEN and CDR2 SYDVKM. V lost 2 bases to trimming and J lost 1 base, with 11 bases between them. The CDR3 is 15 amino acids. CDR3 residues: CASSLPGSGNTEAFF. The DNA for the CDR3 is TGTGCCAGCAGTTTACCAGGGTCCGGGAACACTGAAGCTTTCTTT.

The chain joins TRBV12-3 or TRBV12-4 to TRBJ2-1, with 7 bases matching TRBD1. V shed 5 bases and J 3 bases; nucleotides not matched to a gene: 10. The CDR3 is made up of 16 amino acids. This chain's CDR3 is CASSRGGQAGYNEQFF. Here the CDR3 DNA reads TGTGCCAGCAGTCGGGGTGGACAGGCAGGCTACAATGAGCAGTTCTTC.

The V call is TRBV7-9, the J call TRBJ2-7; perhaps D is TRBD1 or TRBD2 (5 bases each). From germline, CDR1 is SEHNR and CDR2 FQNEAQ (reference sequence). Trimming shortened V by 5 bases and J by 1 base, and 12 bases separated the two germline ends. The CDR3 runs to 14 residues. CDR3 DNA: TGTGCCAGCAGCCAAGGGACGGGTTCCTACGAGCAGTACTTC. Its translation is CASSQGTGSYEQYF.

The chain has TRBV4-1 and TRBJ2-1; 11 bases are a match to TRBD2. V trimming: 0 bases; J trimming: 2 bases; junction bases outside the gene matches: 6. CDR3 size: 18 residues. Germline V gives CDR1 MGHRA, CDR2 YSYEKL. The CDR3 coding sequence is TGCGCCAGCAGCCAAGACCCCTTGACTAGCGGGACCTACAATGAGCAGTTCTTC. It yields the protein CASSQDPLTSGTYNEQFF.

The genes are TRBV9 and TRBJ1-1, with a tentative D call TRBD1 (5 bases). Per the germline V gene, CDR1 is SGDLS and CDR2 is YYNGEE. The CDR3 totals 13 residues. Trimming shortened V by 0 bases and J by 3 bases, and 6 bases separated the two germline ends. The CDR3 DNA is TGTGCCAGCAGCGTAGCCAGGGACACTGAAGCTTTCTTT. Encoded protein: CASSVARDTEAFF.

The gene calls are TRBV7-9 and TRBJ1-2; D is perhaps TRBD1 (6 bases). Germline lookup yields CDR1 SEHNR and CDR2 FQNEAQ (reference sequence). This CDR3 has 15 residues. Trimming pared 11 bases from V and 5 bases from J, leaving 24 bases between. The chain's CDR3 is CACEDQGTTSYGYTF. DNA for the CDR3: TGTGCCTGCGAAGATCAGGGGACTACCTCTTATGGCTACACCTTC. The entire variable domain, with the rest obtained from reference TRBV7-9 and TRBJ1-2, is as follows: DTGVSQNPRHKITKRGQNVTFRCDPISEHNRLYWYRQTLGQGPEFLTYFQNEAQLEKSRLLSDRFSAERPKGSFSTLEIQRTEQGDSAMYLCACEDQGTTSYGYTFGSGTRLTVV.

The chain recombines TRBV7-9 with TRBJ1-1; D not resolved. The CDR3 totals 13 residues. CDR1 is SEHNR and CDR2 is FQNEAQ in the germline V gene (reference sequence). V dropped 7 bases and J dropped 1 base, with 10 bases sitting between them. DNA for the CDR3: TGTGCCAGCAACCCTCCCAGGAACACTGAAGCTTTCTTT. It codes for CASNPPRNTEAFF.

CDR3 in DNA: TGTGCCAGCAGGGTTGGGCTTAACTATGGCTACACCTTC. This sequence encodes CASRVGLNYGYTF. The chain is built from TRBV12-3 or TRBV12-4 and TRBJ1-2; D call uncertain. The CDR3 runs 13 residues. V lost 6 bases to trimming and J lost 1 base, with 9 bases between them.

This clonotype has only a few counts. V usage is TRBV6-1 and J usage is TRBJ2-7; D remains unclear. The V gene lost 5 bases and the J gene lost 3 bases, with 8 bases spanning the gap. This CDR3 is built from 12 residues. Germline loops: CDR1 MNHNS, CDR2 SASEGT. The CDR3 protein is CASSNWGYEQYF. The CDR3 DNA follows: TGTGCCAGCAGTAACTGGGGCTACGAGCAGTACTTC.

This chain links TRBV25-1 with TRBJ1-1; no clear D. The CDR3 extends over 11 amino acids. V lost 4 bases and J lost 7, with 7 bases in between. The germline V gene encodes CDR1 MGHDK and CDR2 SYGVNS. The CDR3: CASSGYYEAFF. The CDR3 DNA sequence: TGTGCCAGCAGTGGCTACTATGAAGCTTTCTTT. The variable domain in full, with the rest retrieved from reference TRBV25-1 and TRBJ1-1, is EADIYQTPRYLVIGTGKKITLECSQTMGHDKMYWYQQDPGMELHLIHYSYGVNSTEKGDLSSESTVSRIRTEHFPLTLESARPSHTSQYLCASSGYYEAFFGQGTRLTVV.

This chain links TRBV5-6 with TRBJ2-5; no firm D call. The CDR3 loop spans 15 amino acids. Germline V lookup: CDR1 SGHDT, CDR2 YYEEEE. Trimming took off 6 bases at V and 1 base at J, with 16 bases between the two ends. The CDR3 protein is CASISRRQTQETQYF. The CDR3 DNA reads TGTGCCAGCATCTCACGGCGGCAGACCCAAGAGACCCAGTACTTC.